Following are 6 T cell receptor beta chains from one sample sequenced in a study of post-analysis software for immune sequencing data. Regarding the study as a whole: The study found TRBV5-6, TRBV5-1 and TRBV20-1 among roughly 5 TRBV segments more frequent in patients than controls.

The library was made from cDNA and included unique molecular identifiers. TCRdb recomputed calls from the PCR reads with MiXCR, one row per CDR3 protein. Of hundreds of thousands of distinct CDR3 sequences detected, roughly 29% appear once; the ten largest clones hold roughly 0.54%. Which antigens these TCRs recognize remains unknown. The sequenced sample was blood. These receptors originate from a girl between 5 and 17 years old with multiple sclerosis.

The genes are TRBV2 and TRBJ2-1; D is unresolved. Germline values: CDR1 SNHLY, CDR2 FYNNEI. The CDR3 totals 12 residues. With 4 bases removed from V and 16 bases from J, the gap between germline ends came to 17 bases. CDR3 coding DNA: TGTGCCAGCAGTGGACCGAATAGTCCCCCCTTCTTC. Translation gives CASSGPNSPPFF.

The V gene is TRBV5-1, the J gene TRBJ1-1; no reliable D call. V dropped 3 bases and J dropped 3 bases, with 9 bases sitting between them. This CDR3 region has 13 residues. Germline lookup yields CDR1 SGHRS and CDR2 YFSETQ. DNA of the CDR3: TGCGCCAGCAGCTCCCGTTGGGACACTGAAGCTTTCTTT. It is translated as CASSSRWDTEAFF.

This clonotype has only a few counts. The J gene is TRBJ2-5, the V gene TRBV14; tentative D call: TRBD2 (5 bases). Germline V lookup: CDR1 SGHDN, CDR2 FVKESK. The V end was cut by 3 bases, the J end by 1 base, with 12 bases between. The CDR3 runs 15 residues. The CDR3 loop reads CASSQWLAAQETQYF. The CDR3 DNA reads as TGTGCCAGCAGCCAGTGGCTAGCAGCCCAAGAGACCCAGTACTTC. Full variable domain (rest looked up from reference TRBV14 and TRBJ2-5): EAGVTQFPSHSVIEKGQTVTLRCDPISGHDNLYWYRRVMGKEIKFLLHFVKESKQDESGMPNNRFLAERTGGTYSTLKVQPAELEDSGVYFCASSQWLAAQETQYFGPGTRLLVL.

The chain recombines TRBV7-8 with TRBJ2-1, with TRBD1 identical over 7 bases. CDR3 length equals 17 residues. Germline V gene data show CDR1 as SGHVS and CDR2 as FQNEAQ. Trimming removed 1 base from V and 7 bases from J; junction bases left unmatched: 13. The chain's CDR3 is CASSLGGSGGMRNEQFF. DNA of the CDR3: TGTGCCAGCAGCTTAGGTGGTTCAGGGGGAATGAGGAATGAGCAGTTCTTC.

The sample holds a few counts of this clonotype. V usage is TRBV5-1 and J usage is TRBJ2-1; TRBD1 matches 8 bases. Germline V gives CDR1 SGHRS, CDR2 YFSETQ. The length of the CDR3 is 16 residues. The V segment lost 4 bases and the J segment 4 bases; nucleotides outside the gene matches: 10. CDR3 loop: CASSRRGQESYNEQFF. The CDR3 DNA sequence: TGCGCCAGCAGCCGAAGGGGACAGGAAAGTTACAATGAGCAGTTCTTC.

The chain joins TRBV20-1 to TRBJ2-5, with D tentatively TRBD2 (5 bases). Trimming pared 5 bases from V and 0 bases from J, leaving 16 bases between. Per germline, CDR1 DFQATT and CDR2 SNEGSKA (reference sequence). The CDR3 contains 15 residues. The CDR3 reads CSAGPPRGNQETQYF. The CDR3 DNA follows: TGCAGTGCTGGGCCCCCTCGAGGGAACCAAGAGACCCAGTACTTC.